These 32 T cell receptor beta chains were all obtained from the same sample, sequenced in a study of OX40 agonist ivuxolimab in advanced cancers. The method was immunoSEQ multiplex PCR; TCRdb's version includes in-frame clones alone and lacks a portion of them. The data contain about 72,000 clones, 88% of them singletons. The starting material was CD4+ or CD8+ T cells sorted from blood, obtained in a trial of the OX40 agonist ivuxolimab. These receptors all come from an adult with an advanced solid tumor such as melanoma, head and neck, liver or kidney cancer.

The V and J genes are TRBV28 and TRBJ2-2; 7 positions agree with TRBD1. The CDR3 is made up of 14 amino acids. Germline V gene data show CDR1 as MDHEN and CDR2 as SYDVKM. Trimming removed 8 bases from V and 4 bases from J; junction bases left unmatched: 7. CDR3 loop: CASLRGQGTGELFF. DNA of the CDR3: TGTGCCAGCCTAAGGGGGCAAGGCACCGGGGAGCTGTTTTTT.

The V gene is TRBV7-6, the J gene TRBJ2-4; D unresolved. Trimming took off 6 bases at V and 0 bases at J, with 9 bases between the two ends. This CDR3 has 14 residues. Germline-derived CDR1 and CDR2 are SGHVS and FNYEAQ. The CDR3 sequence is CASRPQEAKNIQYF. The CDR3 DNA reads as TGTGCCAGCAGACCCCAGGAAGCCAAAAACATTCAGTACTTC.

V gene TRBV5-1 combines with J gene TRBJ2-2; maybe TRBD2 (6 bases). CDR1 is SGHRS and CDR2 is YFSETQ in the germline V gene. Trimming shortened V by 0 bases and J by 6 bases, and 6 bases separated the two germline ends. The CDR3 length is 13 residues. Here the CDR3 DNA reads TGCGCCAGCAGCTTGGGACTAGCCGGGGAGCTGTTTTTT. Protein product: CASSLGLAGELFF.

This rearrangement joins TRBV4-3 to TRBJ2-1; 9 positions match TRBD2. CDR1 is LGHNA, CDR2 YSLEER, per germline. V shed 0 bases, J shed 0 bases, and the junction held 3 bases outside the gene matches. The CDR3 runs to 17 residues. DNA of the CDR3: TGCGCCAGCAGCCAAGAGGGGCGGGGGGGCTCCTACAATGAGCAGTTCTTC. Amino acid sequence: CASSQEGRGGSYNEQFF.

The chain has TRBV10-3 and TRBJ1-5; no clear D gene. Germline CDR1 and CDR2: ENHRY and SYGVKD. This CDR3 is 12 amino acids long. The V end was cut by 0 bases, the J end by 5 bases, with 2 bases between. Here the CDR3 DNA reads TGTGCCATCAGTGAGTCTGATCAGCCCCAGCATTTT. Protein product: CAISESDQPQHF.

The chain couples TRBV28 to TRBJ2-6, with D unresolved. Per germline, CDR1 MDHEN and CDR2 SYDVKM. This CDR3 spans 16 amino acids. V was clipped by 4 bases and J by 0 bases, with 10 bases between them. The CDR3 bases are TGTGCCAGCAGTTACGGACGGTCCTCTGGGGCCAACGTCCTGACTTTC. This codes for CASSYGRSSGANVLTF.

The chain uses TRBV19 and TRBJ2-1; 8 nucleotides align to TRBD2. V trimming: 6 bases; J trimming: 6 bases; junction bases outside the gene matches: 10. Looked up from germline, CDR1 is LNHDA and CDR2 is SQIVND (reference sequence). The CDR3 loop spans 15 amino acids. For the CDR3, the DNA is TGTGCCAGTAGCCCCCCCGGGGGGGCGTTCAATGAGCAGTTCTTC. Its translation is CASSPPGGAFNEQFF.

The chain carries TRBV5-1 and TRBJ1-4, with D tentatively TRBD1 (5 bases). CDR3 length: 14 residues. Germline V gene sequence: CDR1 SGHRS, CDR2 YFSETQ. V shed 7 bases and J shed 7 bases, with 17 bases lying between them. CDR3 DNA: TGCGCCAGCCGAGAGGTGGGGGTGAGTGAAAAACTGTTTTTT. The encoded protein is CASREVGVSEKLFF.

This clone was recorded only once. V usage is TRBV6-1 and J usage is TRBJ1-5, with a weak D call TRBD1 (6 bases). The CDR3 extends over 12 amino acids. Trimming removed 8 bases from V and 7 bases from J, with 12 bases in between. In germline, CDR1 is MNHNS, CDR2 SASEGT. The CDR3 reads CASSGVEQPQHF. In DNA form, the CDR3 reads TGTGCCAGCTCAGGGGTCGAGCAGCCCCAGCATTTT.

As concerns this clone: Within the sample, other DNA sequences also encode this same CDR3. The CDR3 DNA sequence: TGTGCCAGCAGCTTGGGTTGGGGGGGAGAGACCCAGTACTTC. As protein: CASSLGWGGETQYF. This chain joins TRBV7-8 and TRBJ2-5; 7 bases agree with TRBD2. The J segment lost 4 bases and the V segment lost 3 bases, leaving 5 bases of the junction unmatched. The germline CDR1 and CDR2 sequences are SGHVS and FQNEAQ. CDR3 length equals 14 residues.

The rearrangement links TRBV7-6 to TRBJ2-2; 11 bases line up with TRBD2. This CDR3 spans 16 amino acids. From germline, CDR1 is SGHVS and CDR2 FNYEAQ. V lost 5 bases and J lost 3; bases outside the gene matches: 5. The CDR3 coding sequence is TGTGCCAGCAGCGTGGGACTAGCGGACGACACCGGGGAGCTGTTTTTT. This sequence encodes CASSVGLADDTGELFF.

This chain links TRBV5-3 with TRBJ2-3; 9 bases are shared with TRBD2. TRBV5-3 is assigned to the ORF class and has an uncertain function. CDR3 size: 17 residues. Germline trimming cut 1 base from V and 2 bases from J; bases unmatched to any gene: 8. The CDR3 spells CARSLPPTSGNTDTQYF. The CDR3 DNA reads TGTGCCAGAAGCTTGCCCCCGACTAGCGGCAACACAGATACGCAGTATTTT.

The chain couples TRBV7-2 to TRBJ1-2; weak D call: TRBD1 (6 bases). V lost 1 base and J lost 4, with 10 bases in between. Germline CDR1 is SGHTA and CDR2 is FQGNSA. The CDR3 is made up of 14 amino acids. The chain's CDR3 is CASSLGQAFYGYTF. The CDR3 DNA sequence: TGTGCCAGCAGCTTAGGACAGGCCTTCTATGGCTACACCTTC.

A single count supports this clone. This chain uses TRBV9 with TRBJ2-3; tentatively, D is TRBD2 (6 bases). The CDR3 loop spans 16 amino acids. CDR1 and CDR2 (germline): SGDLS, YYNGEE. V shed 4 bases and J shed 5 bases, with 20 bases lying between them. CDR3 residues: CASSLKTSLEGDTQYF. The CDR3 DNA sequence: TGTGCCAGCAGCCTAAAGACTTCACTGGAGGGAGATACGCAGTATTTT.

This chain uses TRBV7-9 with TRBJ2-1; no clear D. V gave up 6 bases and J gave up 7 bases, with 16 bases separating them. This CDR3 comprises 14 residues. Germline V gene lookup returns CDR1 SEHNR and CDR2 FQNEAQ (reference sequence). The CDR3: CASSPSQELNEQFF. The CDR3 DNA follows: TGTGCCAGCAGTCCCAGCCAGGAGTTGAATGAGCAGTTCTTC.

V gene TRBV5-4 combines with J gene TRBJ2-5; D is uncertain. The CDR3 is 13 amino acids. CDR1 is SGHNT, CDR2 YYREEE, per germline (reference sequence). Trimming pared 2 bases from V and 2 bases from J, leaving 7 bases between. CDR3 in amino acids: CASSLWSQETQYF. The CDR3 DNA reads TGTGCCAGCAGCTTATGGAGTCAAGAGACCCAGTACTTC.

The V and J genes are TRBV15 and TRBJ1-2; the D gene is possibly TRBD1 (6 bases). Germline CDR1 is LNHNV and CDR2 is YYDKDF (reference sequence). Trimming removed 5 bases at V and 3 bases at J, with 10 bases between. This CDR3 contains 13 residues. DNA for the CDR3: TGTGCCACCAGCCAGGGGATTGACTATGGCTACACCTTC. It encodes CATSQGIDYGYTF.

The gene calls are TRBV4-2 and TRBJ2-1; 8 positions agree with TRBD2. The germline V gene has CDR1 LGHNA and CDR2 YNFKEQ. The CDR3 has 17 residues. Trimming took 1 base from V and 3 from J; bases not matched to a gene: 8. The CDR3: CASSQGPLRGDYNEQFF. CDR3 DNA: TGTGCCAGCAGCCAAGGGCCCCTGCGGGGGGACTACAATGAGCAGTTCTTC.

The CDR3 loop reads CASSVWETGSGNTIYF. CDR3 sequence (DNA): TGTGCCAGCAGCGTTTGGGAGACCGGCTCTGGAAACACCATATATTTT. The J gene is TRBJ1-3, the V gene TRBV9, with unresolved D. Germline CDR1 and CDR2: SGDLS and YYNGEE. The CDR3 is 16 amino acids. V lost 2 bases to trimming and J lost 0 bases, with 12 bases between them.

The rearrangement joins TRBV18 to TRBJ2-2; D not resolved. Trimming shortened V by 6 bases and J by 3 bases, and 5 bases separated the two germline ends. CDR3 length: 12 residues. Germline assignment: CDR1 KGHSH and CDR2 LQKENI. The CDR3 here is CASSLYTGELFF. The CDR3 DNA reads TGTGCCAGCTCCCTGTACACCGGGGAGCTGTTTTTT.

This clone came up once. The V call is TRBV7-2, the J call TRBJ2-7; 9 positions match TRBD1. This CDR3 spans 14 amino acids. J gave up 4 bases and V 4 bases, and 5 bases lay outside the gene matches. From germline, CDR1 is SGHTA and CDR2 FQGNSA. The DNA of the CDR3 is TGTGCCAGCAGCTCGGAGACAGGGGGATACGAGCAGTACTTC. Translated: CASSSETGGYEQYF.

Only a few counts were recorded for this clone. The chain employs TRBV19 and TRBJ1-3; a weak D match, TRBD1 (5 bases). The V gene's germline CDR1 is LNHDA and CDR2 SQIVND (reference sequence). Trimming shortened V by 1 base and J by 4 bases, and 11 bases separated the two germline ends. The CDR3 is 15 residues long. CDR3 sequence: CASSIVGGSGNTIYF. For the CDR3, the DNA is TGTGCCAGTAGTATAGTCGGGGGGAGCGGAAACACCATATATTTT.

Only one count was recorded for this clone. This chain uses TRBV19 with TRBJ1-1; D ambiguous. V shed 6 bases and J shed 0 bases, with 17 bases lying between them. This CDR3 contains 16 residues. Germline V gives CDR1 LNHDA, CDR2 SQIVND (reference sequence). CDR3 DNA: TGTGCCAGTAGAGACACTCTCGACCTAATGAACACTGAAGCTTTCTTT. It translates to CASRDTLDLMNTEAFF.

On this clone itself: Relative to the germline gene, one junction end is altered; a read error may explain this. This chain links TRBV4-2 with TRBJ2-7, with D unclear. Germline loops: CDR1 LGHNA, CDR2 YNFKEQ. This CDR3 spans 12 amino acids. The CDR3 protein is CASSSVGKTKNF. The CDR3 nucleotides are TGTGCCAGCAGCAGTGTAGGAAAAACTAAAAACTTC.

The sample holds a few counts of this clone. The chain couples TRBV5-1 to TRBJ1-1; unclear D gene. Germline V lookup: CDR1 SGHRS, CDR2 YFSETQ. The V end was cut by 0 bases, the J end by 1 base, with 7 bases between. The CDR3 runs 14 residues. CDR3 in amino acids: CASSLDSGNTEAFF. In nucleotides, the CDR3 is TGCGCCAGCAGCTTGGACAGCGGGAACACTGAAGCTTTCTTT.

The V and J genes are TRBV11-2 and TRBJ2-7; 8 bases match TRBD2. This CDR3 spans 16 amino acids. Trimming cost V 1 base and J 5 bases; bases outside gene matches: 10. Per germline, CDR1 SGHAT and CDR2 FQNNGV. The CDR3 bases are TGTGCCAGCAGCTTAGGTGTACGAGCGGGGGTCAACGAGCAGTACTTC. It translates to CASSLGVRAGVNEQYF.

This chain connects TRBV11-3 to TRBJ2-3, with TRBD2 matching over 9 bases. Losses at the gene ends were 8 bases for V and 2 bases for J; bases not matched to a gene: 5. The CDR3 is made up of 14 amino acids. Per germline, CDR1 SGHNT and CDR2 YENEEA. The CDR3 DNA sequence: TGTGCCAGCGCGGGACTAGCAGACACAGATACGCAGTATTTT. This sequence encodes CASAGLADTDTQYF.

This rearrangement joins TRBV6-6 to TRBJ2-3; 11 bases fit TRBD2. The CDR3 runs to 14 residues. V gave up 0 bases and J gave up 11 bases; unmatched junction bases: 4. Germline assignment: CDR1 MNHNY and CDR2 SVGAGI (reference sequence). CDR3 residues: CASSYSRLAGGQYF. The CDR3 DNA reads as TGTGCCAGCAGTTACTCGAGGCTAGCGGGGGGGCAGTATTTT.

The rearrangement joins TRBV12-2 to TRBJ2-4; TRBD2, the table's D call, was not compared with the DNA. TRBV12-2 is marked as a pseudogene. The CDR3 is made up of 18 amino acids. CDR3 residues: CASRFRWGGIRGKNIQYF. In nucleotides, the CDR3 is TGTGCAAGTCGCTTCCGCTGGGGGGGCATTAGAGGCAAAAACATTCAGTACTTC.

The rearrangement links TRBV5-4 to TRBJ2-1; D perhaps matches TRBD1 (6 bases). The CDR3 has 16 residues. Trimming left V 0 bases short and J 7 bases short, with 17 bases between. Germline loops: CDR1 SGHNT, CDR2 YYREEE (reference sequence). The CDR3 sequence: CASSLDLRGGGNEQFF. The CDR3 region has the DNA TGTGCCAGCAGCTTGGATCTGCGAGGGGGTGGAAATGAGCAGTTCTTC.

V gene TRBV2 combines with J gene TRBJ2-2, with no clear D. The CDR3 loop spans 15 amino acids. CDR1 and CDR2 (germline): SNHLY, FYNNEI. V lost 0 bases to trimming and J lost 4 bases, with 9 bases between them. Here the CDR3 reads CASSEAWGFTGELFF. CDR3 coding DNA: TGTGCCAGCAGTGAAGCTTGGGGATTCACCGGGGAGCTGTTTTTT.

This clone has only a few counts. The rearrangement joins TRBV28 to TRBJ2-7, with 14 bases that match TRBD2. Losses at the gene ends were 4 bases for V and 4 bases for J; bases not matched to a gene: 9. This CDR3 contains 17 residues. From germline, CDR1 is MDHEN and CDR2 SYDVKM. The CDR3 is CASSSGTSGRGGYEQYF. DNA of the CDR3: TGTGCCAGCAGTTCCGGGACTAGCGGGAGAGGGGGGTACGAGCAGTACTTC. The full variable domain, its missing parts supplied by reference TRBV28 and TRBJ2-7, is DVKVTQSSRYLVKRTGEKVFLECVQDMDHENMFWYRQDPGLGLRLIYFSYDVKMKEKGDIPEGYSVSREKKERFSLILESASTNQTSMYLCASSSGTSGRGGYEQYFGPGTRLTVT.